This T cell receptor (beta chain) is drawn from a study of blood T cells in healthy people across ages (dated by TCRdb to about 2015). Regarding the study in general: In model experiments, template switching captured about one uniquely barcoded TCR beta cDNA molecule for every two T cells. Age-related changes in TCR beta repertoire diversity were measured in the study by deep sequencing normalized with unique cDNA molecular identifiers. The donors were divided into four age groups: young (average approximately 17 years), middle-aged (around 37), aged (approximately 62) and long-lived (nearly 85). To avoid experimental bias, donors of different ages were spread randomly across the sequencing lanes. Using the same blood draw, the study looked at two additional independent replicas of 1 million unique cDNA reads for two donors, one aged 18 to 30 and the other aged 80 or older.

To prepare the library, 5' RACE was applied. For sequencing, an Illumina HiSeq 2500 was employed. A second PCR of roughly 6 to 11 cycles was run with a J-beta primer mix and a sample-barcoded 5' primer. A unique molecular identifier was introduced onto each TCR beta cDNA molecule by a template-switch 5' adaptor carrying 12 random nucleotides. At least 2.5 million CDR3-containing paired-end reads were obtained from each sample. All of the RNA was converted into first-strand cDNA using the Mint cDNA synthesis kit, with a TRBC-specific oligonucleotide serving as the primer. All cDNA was treated with uracil-DNA glycosylase and then went through a first 18-cycle PCR with the universal primers M1SS and BC2_uni_R. Per the authors' processing: Normalization of each sample was performed by random selection of 1 million high-quality reads, each carrying a distinct molecular identifier. Reads sharing molecular identifiers were discarded rather than binned into consensus sequences. MiTCR, run with a Q25 quality threshold and the strictest error-elimination algorithm, handled CDR3 identification, clonotype clustering and error correction. A nonparametric unseen species model using Euler transformation provided a lower-bound estimate of total TCR beta diversity. Using fastp trimming at Q25 and MiXCR clonotype assembly, TCRdb reanalyzed the public sequencing data and kept in-frame beta chains. One record per CDR3 amino acid sequence lists the most common genes and DNA. TCRdb, rather than the study authors, made the V and J calls. The sample has approximately 800,000 distinct CDR3 sequences on record, about 34% of them singletons. The top ten clones comprise 10% to 15% of the sample.

Taken from cysteine to phenylalanine, the CDR3 has 12 residues. The sequence is cut down to CDR3 DNA, 36 bases in frame from base 1. V is clipped by 5 bases and J by 7 bases, and the sequence between their germline boundaries is 12 bases long. According to the germline V gene, CDR1 reads SGHDT and CDR2 reads YYEEEE. Overall study results and their limits: Compared with the aged group, the long-lived group had more naive CD4+ T cells, fewer expanded clones and increased TCR diversity, a pattern suggesting age selection. As age increased, observed TCR beta diversity per million T cells dropped in a roughly linear way, and a significant reduction was already evident by age around 41. Because the CMV infection status of the donors was unknown, age-related changes in expanded clonotypes may potentially have been confounded. Because profiling used bulk unsorted PBMCs, naive and antigen-experienced compartments could not be compared conclusively. Estimates of total diversity based on one million sequenced T cells were considered lower bounds and underestimates. The percentage of naive T cells measured by flow cytometry correlated strongly with observed TCR beta diversity.

The approximately 40 donors, aged 6 to 90 years, were systemically healthy Caucasian individuals from Russia. Each donor gave ten milliliters of peripheral blood, collected into EDTA-treated Vacutainer tubes. PBMCs were isolated by Ficoll-Paque density-gradient centrifugation, with at least 7 million obtained per sample. Trizol reagent was used to extract total RNA from PBMCs, with at least 5 micrograms per sample. The percentages of naive CD45RAhigh/CD27high T cells were determined by flow cytometry on a PBMC aliquot from every donor. A word on this clonotype: The antigen it recognizes is unknown. No base quality values were provided; no much bigger clone lies one nucleotide off.

The source material was blood. The clonotype comes from a man between 18 and 35 years old in good health. This chain joins TRBV5-6 to TRBJ1-1, and TRBD1 may be the D gene, going by 6 matching bases. The nucleotide sequence reads TGTGCCAGCAGGGTGGGGGGCGGTGAAGCTTTCTTT. Its coded protein is CASRVGGGEAFF.